What follows is one T cell receptor beta chain and its context. The germline V gene has CDR1 LNHDA and CDR2 SQIVND (reference sequence). Losses at the gene ends were 2 bases for V and 6 bases for J; bases not matched to a gene: 3. This CDR3 has 13 residues. These data originate in a study of T cell changes during pregnancy in multiple sclerosis. Libraries were prepared by immunoSEQ multiplex PCR; TCRdb keeps only in-frame clonotypes and omits some of them. The sample contains some 85,000 clones, about 95% of which appear only once. This receptor was obtained from a female donor with multiple sclerosis, enrolled in a pregnancy study. The sample here was peripheral blood, taken in the second trimester of pregnancy. The chain links TRBV19 to TRBJ2-7; 8 nucleotides line up with TRBD1. CDR3 loop: CASSIQGAGEQYF. The CDR3 region has the DNA TGTGCCAGTAGTATACAGGGGGCCGGCGAGCAGTACTTC. Combining the CDR3 with reference TRBV19 and TRBJ2-7 gives the whole variable domain DGGITQSPKYLFRKEGQNVTLSCEQNLNHDAMYWYRQDPGQGLRLIYYSQIVNDFQKGDIAEGYSVSREKKESFPLTVTSAQKNPTAFYLCASSIQGAGEQYFGPGTRLTVT.